A selection of T cell receptor beta chains follows, all from one sample in a study of blood T cell repertoires in COVID-19. The method was immunoSEQ multiplex PCR; TCRdb's version includes in-frame clones alone and lacks a portion of them. The sample lists 70,000 to 90,000 clones, 83% occurring once. Sequenced input: peripheral blood. These receptors originate from a woman aged 80 or over with acute or convalescent COVID-19. CDR3s include the opening cysteine and the closing phenylalanine or tryptophan. The order of the fields is V gene, clone size, D gene, J gene, CDR3 DNA, CDR3 protein. The D gene is left open where the match is weak. The size field is filled for only some rows; it gives once, few, many or a size class.

>TRBV24-1|.|.|TRBJ1-1
TGTGCCACCAGGAAGGACCCTCGGGGTGAAGCTTTCTTT
CATRKDPRGEAFF
>TRBV10-3|.|.|TRBJ1-1
TGTGCCATCCGGGGAGCCTTGGGCACTGAAGCTTTCTTT
CAIRGALGTEAFF
>TRBV7-3|.|.|TRBJ1-1
TGTGCCAGCAGCTCGTCAATAGGACGGGAGACTGAAGCTTTCTTT
CASSSSIGRETEAFF
>TRBV9|.|TRBD1|TRBJ2-7
TGTGCCAGCAGCGTAGGTCAGGGGGTCTACGAGCAGTACTTC
CASSVGQGVYEQYF
>TRBV30|.|TRBD2|TRBJ2-5
TGTGCCTGGGAGCGAGGGACTAGCGGGAGAATGGTGGAGACCCAGTACTTC
CAWERGTSGRMVETQYF
>TRBV20-1|.|TRBD1|TRBJ1-4
TGCAGTGCTAGTCCTACCACCGGGACAGGGGAGGAAAAACTGTTTTTT
CSASPTTGTGEEKLFF
>TRBV7-8|.|.|TRBJ1-5
TGTGCCAGCAGCTTAGCACAGGCACGGCAGCCCCAGCATTTT
CASSLAQARQPQHF
>TRBV28|.|TRBD2|TRBJ2-6
TGTGCCAGCAGACTCCGGAGTAGCGGGTTTAACTCTGGGGCCAACGTCCTGACTTTC
CASRLRSSGFNSGANVLTF
>TRBV7-8|.|TRBD1|TRBJ2-2
TGTGCCAGCAGACCGACAGGGCGGACCGGGGAGCTGTTTTTT
CASRPTGRTGELFF
>TRBV5-4|.|TRBD1|TRBJ1-2
TGTGCCAGCAGCGCCGGGACAGTTGAAGTCTATGGCTACACCTTC
CASSAGTVEVYGYTF
>TRBV5-4|.|.|TRBJ2-7
TGTGCCAGCAGCTTGGACAGCAGCTCCGAGGAGCAGTACTTC
CASSLDSSSEEQYF
>TRBV27|.|.|TRBJ2-7
TGTGCCAGCAGTTTACAGGGGTCCTACGAGCAGTACTTC
CASSLQGSYEQYF
>TRBV30|.|.|TRBJ2-3
TGTGCCTGGAGCCTTTTAATGGATACGCAGTATTTT
CAWSLLMDTQYF
>TRBV5-1|.|TRBD2|TRBJ2-2
TGCGCCAGCAGCTTGGGACTAGCGGGGGCCGGGGAGCTGTTTTTT
CASSLGLAGAGELFF
>TRBV11-3|once|.|TRBJ1-1
TGTGCCAGCAGCGCCGGGACACGGACGAACACTGAAGCTTTCTTT
CASSAGTRTNTEAFF
>TRBV1|.|.|TRBJ2-5
TGCACCAGCAGCCAAGAGGCTAGCGGGAGGATGGAGACCCAGTACTTC
CTSSQEASGRMETQYF
>TRBV2|.|.|TRBJ2-1
TGTGCCAGCAGTGTGGCTAGCATCCTCAATGAGCAGTTCTTC
CASSVASILNEQFF
>TRBV27|.|.|TRBJ1-1
TGTGCCAGCAGTCCTCGGTACGGAGGGAGGTACACTGAAGCTTTCTTT
CASSPRYGGRYTEAFF
>TRBV28|.|TRBD1|TRBJ1-1
TGTGCCAGCATGTTTGACAGGGGGCGAGTAAGGACTGAAGCTTTCTTT
CASMFDRGRVRTEAFF
>TRBV9|few|.|TRBJ1-6
TGTGCCAGCAGCGTAGCTACTGGGGGGTCACCCCTCCACTTT
CASSVATGGSPLHF
>TRBV10-3|.|TRBD1|TRBJ1-2
TGTGCCATCAGATACGACAGGGCAGGCGGCTACACCTTC
CAIRYDRAGGYTF
>TRBV6-4|few|TRBD1|TRBJ1-2
TGTGCCAGCAGTAAGACAGGGGCGGAGTATGGCTACACCTTC
CASSKTGAEYGYTF
>TRBV25-1|.|.|TRBJ1-4
TGTGCCAGCAGTGAATTTGTTGGCGAAAAACTGTTTTTT
CASSEFVGEKLFF
>TRBV3-1/TRBV3-2|once|.|TRBJ2-2
TGTGCCAGCAGCCAATGGGCGTCCGGGGAGCTGTTTTTT
CASSQWASGELFF
>TRBV27|.|.|TRBJ1-1
TGTGCCAGCAGCCCAGGGTTGTCAGTCCTGAACACTGAAGCTTTCTTT
CASSPGLSVLNTEAFF
>TRBV27|.|.|TRBJ2-5
TGTGCCAGCAGTTCGTACCCGAGCGGGCGGCAGGGCTTGAGGGAGACCCAGTACTTC
CASSSYPSGRQGLRETQYF
>TRBV2|.|.|TRBJ2-7
TGTGCCAAGAACAGTCACCAAAGCTCCTACGAGCAGTACTTC
CAKNSHQSSYEQYF
>TRBV25-1|.|TRBD1|TRBJ1-3
TGTGCCAGCAGTGGCCCCCGACAGGGCGATCTTGGAAACACCATATATTTT
CASSGPRQGDLGNTIYF
>TRBV4-2|.|.|TRBJ2-5
TGTGCCAGCAGCCAAGAACTAGCCCAAAGCCAGGAGACCCAGTACTTC
CASSQELAQSQETQYF
>TRBV5-1|once|.|TRBJ2-1
TGCGCCAGCGCAACTTATGGGGGGAGGACCGCCCTGGACAATGAGCAGTTCTTC
CASATYGGRTALDNEQFF
>TRBV25-1|few|TRBD1|TRBJ1-6
TGTGCCAGCAGTGAATACTTGGGACAGGGTCGTTCACCCCTCCACTTT
CASSEYLGQGRSPLHF
>TRBV5-1|.|.|TRBJ1-3
TGCGCCAGCAGCTTGTCCGGGATCTCTGGAAACACCATATATTTT
CASSLSGISGNTIYF
>TRBV11-1|.|.|TRBJ1-1
TGTGCCAGCTCCCCCTCCGGGATTCAATACACTGAAGCTTTCTTT
CASSPSGIQYTEAFF
>TRBV24-1|.|TRBD1|TRBJ1-2
TGTGCCACCAGTGAGGGTACCGGGACAGTCGATGGCTACACCTTC
CATSEGTGTVDGYTF
>TRBV3-1/TRBV3-2|.|TRBD1|TRBJ2-3
TGTGCCAGCAGTATAAAGACAGGGGGGACAGATACGCAGTATTTT
CASSIKTGGTDTQYF
>TRBV5-5|.|.|TRBJ2-1
TGTGCCAGCAGCGTCCGGGACTCCTCCTACAATGAGCAGTTCTTC
CASSVRDSSYNEQFF
>TRBV19|.|TRBD1|TRBJ2-7
TGTGCCAGTAGTGACCGACAGGGGGGCCCCTACGAGCAGTACTTC
CASSDRQGGPYEQYF
>TRBV25-1|once|TRBD1|TRBJ1-2
TGTGCCAGCAGTGAACGCGGACAGGACTACTATGGCTACACCTTC
CASSERGQDYYGYTF
>TRBV7-3|.|.|TRBJ2-1
TGTGCCAGCAGCTTAGGCTCCCCTACAGGTGAGCAGTTCTTC
CASSLGSPTGEQFF
>TRBV9|.|.|TRBJ1-1
TGTGCCAGCAGCGTAAACCCCCAGGGATACACTGAAGCTTTCTTT
CASSVNPQGYTEAFF
>TRBV29-1|.|TRBD2|TRBJ2-3
TGCAGCGTTGACCGGGGGGGCGGGATCGCAGATACGCAGTATTTT
CSVDRGGGIADTQYF
>TRBV15|.|.|TRBJ2-2
TGTGCCACCAGCCGAGGCGGGACAGCGAACACCGGGGAGCTGTTTTTT
CATSRGGTANTGELFF
>TRBV19|.|.|TRBJ2-3
TGTGCCAGTACTACCCGAAAAGGCACAGATACGCAGTATTTT
CASTTRKGTDTQYF
>TRBV3-1/TRBV3-2|.|.|TRBJ2-5
TGTGCCAGCAGCCTCCAACCCGGGTACCAAGAGACCCAGTACTTC
CASSLQPGYQETQYF
>TRBV6-5|.|TRBD1|TRBJ1-4
TGTGCCAGCAGTTGGGGGACAGGGCGGAATGAAAAACTGTTTTTT
CASSWGTGRNEKLFF
>TRBV18|.|TRBD1|TRBJ1-2
TGTGCCAGCTCTCTCAGGGGGGCGGACTATGGCTACACCTTC
CASSLRGADYGYTF
>TRBV7-8|once|.|TRBJ2-5
TGTGCCAGCAGCTTAGACAGTCAAGAGACCCAGTACTTC
CASSLDSQETQYF
>TRBV27|.|.|TRBJ1-6
TGTGCCAGCAGTTGGGACCGGGGGGACAATTCACCCCTCCACTTT
CASSWDRGDNSPLHF
>TRBV19|.|TRBD1|TRBJ1-5
TGTGCCAGTAGTATAATAGGGACAGGGACCCGGCAGCCCCAGCATTTT
CASSIIGTGTRQPQHF
>TRBV29-1|.|TRBD1|TRBJ1-1
TGCAGCGTCGCGACAGGGGGCACTGAAGCTTTCTTT
CSVATGGTEAFF
>TRBV18|.|TRBD1|TRBJ2-2
TGTGCCAGCTCACCGACAGGGGCGATAAGGGGCACCGGGGAGCTGTTTTTT
CASSPTGAIRGTGELFF
>TRBV7-6|few|TRBD1|TRBJ2-1
TGTGCCAGCACCCTAGAGGGGGCAGGGCACAATGAGCAGTTCTTC
CASTLEGAGHNEQFF